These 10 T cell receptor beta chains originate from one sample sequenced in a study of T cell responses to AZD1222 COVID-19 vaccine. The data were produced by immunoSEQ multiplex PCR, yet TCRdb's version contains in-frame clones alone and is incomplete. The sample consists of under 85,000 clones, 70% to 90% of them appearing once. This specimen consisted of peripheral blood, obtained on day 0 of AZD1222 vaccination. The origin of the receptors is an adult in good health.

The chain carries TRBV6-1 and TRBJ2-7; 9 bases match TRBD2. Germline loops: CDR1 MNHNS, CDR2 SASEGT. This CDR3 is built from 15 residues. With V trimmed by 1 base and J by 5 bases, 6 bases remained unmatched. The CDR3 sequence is CASSEVAGVKNEQYF. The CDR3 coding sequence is TGTGCCAGCAGTGAAGTAGCGGGAGTTAAGAACGAGCAGTACTTC.

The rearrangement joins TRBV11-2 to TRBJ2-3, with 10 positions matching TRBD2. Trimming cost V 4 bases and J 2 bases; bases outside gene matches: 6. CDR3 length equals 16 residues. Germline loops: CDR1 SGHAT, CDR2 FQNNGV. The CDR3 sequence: CASSSRTSGFTDTQYF. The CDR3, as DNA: TGTGCCAGCAGCTCACGGACTAGCGGCTTCACAGATACGCAGTATTTT. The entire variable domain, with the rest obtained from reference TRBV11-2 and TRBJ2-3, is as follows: EAGVAQSPRYKIIEKRQSVAFWCNPISGHATLYWYQQILGQGPKLLIQFQNNGVVDDSQLPKDRFSAERLKGVDSTLKIQPAKLEDSAVYLCASSSRTSGFTDTQYFGPGTRLTVL.

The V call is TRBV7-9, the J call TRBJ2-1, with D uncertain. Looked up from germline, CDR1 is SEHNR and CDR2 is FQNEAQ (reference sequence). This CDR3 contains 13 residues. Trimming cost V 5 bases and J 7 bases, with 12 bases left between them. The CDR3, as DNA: TGTGCCAGCAGCCTAACCGGGTGGAATGAGCAGTTCTTC. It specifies CASSLTGWNEQFF.

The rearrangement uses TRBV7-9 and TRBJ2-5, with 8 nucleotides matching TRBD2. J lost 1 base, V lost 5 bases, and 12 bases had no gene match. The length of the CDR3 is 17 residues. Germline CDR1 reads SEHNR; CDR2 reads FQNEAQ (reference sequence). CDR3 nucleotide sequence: TGTGCCAGCAGCCCCCCCTTCCGGCTAGCGGGCCAAGAGACCCAGTACTTC. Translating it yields CASSPPFRLAGQETQYF.

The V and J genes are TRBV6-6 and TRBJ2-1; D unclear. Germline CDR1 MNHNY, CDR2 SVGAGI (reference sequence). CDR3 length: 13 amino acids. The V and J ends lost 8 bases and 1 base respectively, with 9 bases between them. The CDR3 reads CASSVESYNEQFF. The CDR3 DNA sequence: TGTGCCAGCTCGGTCGAATCCTACAATGAGCAGTTCTTC.

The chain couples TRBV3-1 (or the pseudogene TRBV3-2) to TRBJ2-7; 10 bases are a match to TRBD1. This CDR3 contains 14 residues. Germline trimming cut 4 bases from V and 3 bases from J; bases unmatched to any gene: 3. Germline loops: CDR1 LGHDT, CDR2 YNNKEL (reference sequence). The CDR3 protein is CASSLGQGLYEQYF. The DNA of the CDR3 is TGTGCCAGCAGCCTGGGACAGGGGCTCTACGAGCAGTACTTC.

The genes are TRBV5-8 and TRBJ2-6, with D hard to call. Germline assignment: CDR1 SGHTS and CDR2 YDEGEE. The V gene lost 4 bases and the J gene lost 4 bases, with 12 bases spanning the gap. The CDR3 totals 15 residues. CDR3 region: CASSHQTSGANVLTF. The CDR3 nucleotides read TGTGCCAGCAGCCATCAGACCTCCGGGGCCAACGTCCTGACTTTC.

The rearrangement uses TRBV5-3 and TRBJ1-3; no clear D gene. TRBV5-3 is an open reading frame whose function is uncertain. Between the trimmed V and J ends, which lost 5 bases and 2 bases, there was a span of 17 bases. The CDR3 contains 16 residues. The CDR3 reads CARRVEVNRTGNTIYF. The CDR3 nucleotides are TGTGCCAGAAGGGTGGAGGTGAACAGAACTGGAAACACCATATATTTT.

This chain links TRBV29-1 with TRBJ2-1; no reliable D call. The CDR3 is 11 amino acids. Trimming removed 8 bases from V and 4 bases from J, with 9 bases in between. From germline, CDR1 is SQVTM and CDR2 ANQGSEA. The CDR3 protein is CSSYGYNEQFF. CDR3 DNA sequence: TGCAGCTCCTATGGTTACAATGAGCAGTTCTTC.

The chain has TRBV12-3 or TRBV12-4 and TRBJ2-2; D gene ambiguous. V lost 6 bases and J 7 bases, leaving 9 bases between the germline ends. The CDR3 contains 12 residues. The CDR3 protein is CASSLYNGELFF. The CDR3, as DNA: TGTGCCAGCAGCCTATATAACGGGGAGCTGTTTTTT.